These 15 T cell receptor beta chains originate from one sample sequenced in a study of human T cells and chemical hapten exposure. MiXCR was run by TCRdb on the RACE reads, yielding one entry per CDR3 protein. In the table there are some 84,000 distinct CDR3 sequences, roughly 10% of which are singletons. Time point: patch test 3, about 24 weeks after DPC sensitization. The treatment denotes: therapeutic diphenylcyclopropenone sensitization with weekly scalp DPC. The material sequenced was whole blood, taken in connection with sensitization to the hapten diphenylcyclopropenone (DPC). These receptor sequences come from a woman aged 50 to 60 with alopecia areata. Some clones in this sample may be carry-over from other donors' samples.

The rearrangement links TRBV11-2 to TRBJ1-1, with no clear D. Trimming took 5 bases from V and 1 from J, leaving 8 bases between them. Germline assignment: CDR1 SGHAT and CDR2 FQNNGV. The CDR3 length is 13 residues. The CDR3 is CASSPHQNTEAFF. In DNA, the CDR3 is TGTGCCAGCAGCCCTCACCAGAACACTGAAGCTTTCTTT.

The table lists this clonotype with a few counts. The V gene is TRBV5-1, the J gene TRBJ2-1, with 9 positions matching TRBD2. There are 15 residues in the CDR3. J was trimmed by 9 bases and V by 3 bases; bases with no gene match: 10. Germline lookup yields CDR1 SGHRS and CDR2 YFSETQ. The CDR3 is CASSSGTSRTTEQFF. In DNA form, the CDR3 reads TGCGCCAGCAGCTCGGGGACTAGCAGGACAACTGAGCAGTTCTTC.

There are many counts of this clonotype. This chain uses TRBV27 with TRBJ2-7; D is uncertain. Per the germline V gene, CDR1 is MNHEY and CDR2 is SMNVEV (reference sequence). The CDR3 has 15 residues. Trimming left V 5 bases short and J 2 bases short, with 16 bases between. CDR3 residues: CASSLLGLVPYEQYF. The DNA of the CDR3 is TGTGCCAGCAGTCTTCTCGGGCTTGTCCCCTACGAGCAGTACTTC.

This clonotype was observed at least ten times. The chain uses TRBV6-5 and TRBJ2-5; 7 positions match TRBD2. This CDR3 comprises 11 residues. Germline V lookup: CDR1 MNHEY, CDR2 SVGAGI. After removal of 6 bases from V and 10 bases from J, the junction contained 5 bases not matched to a gene. This CDR3 is CASSAGVGQYF. In DNA, the CDR3 is TGTGCCAGCAGCGCGGGGGTGGGCCAGTACTTC.

This clonotype was seen at least ten times. The chain couples TRBV6-6 to TRBJ1-4; D is perhaps TRBD1 (5 bases). The germline V gene has CDR1 MNHNY and CDR2 SVGAGI (reference sequence). The CDR3 length is 13 residues. The V end was cut by 6 bases, the J end by 6 bases, with 11 bases between. This CDR3 is CASRLGTYEKLFF. The CDR3 coding sequence is TGTGCCAGCAGGCTGGGGACGTATGAAAAACTGTTTTTT.

This clonotype was seen many times. The chain employs TRBV2 and TRBJ1-4, with D uncertain. Deletions cut 4 bases from V and 2 bases from J, with 5 bases between. CDR3 length: 13 amino acids. Germline V CDR1 and CDR2: SNHLY, FYNNEI. In DNA, the CDR3 is TGTGCCAGCAGTGGCGGGACTAATGAAAAACTGTTTTTT. Amino acid sequence: CASSGGTNEKLFF.

This clonotype was picked up many times. The CDR3 bases are TGTGCCAGCAGCTTAGGGGGGACACCTTCCTACGAGCAGTACTTC. Protein product: CASSLGGTPSYEQYF. The chain recombines TRBV5-5 with TRBJ2-7; D may correspond to TRBD1 or TRBD2 (6 bases each). V gave up 2 bases and J gave up 1 base, with 13 bases separating them. Germline V gene lookup returns CDR1 SGHKS and CDR2 YYEKEE (reference sequence). The CDR3 has 15 residues. Combining the CDR3 with reference TRBV5-5 and TRBJ2-7 gives the whole variable domain DAGVTQSPTHLIKTRGQQVTLRCSPISGHKSVSWYQQVLGQGPQFIFQYYEKEERGRGNFPDRFSARQFPNYSSELNVNALLLGDSALYLCASSLGGTPSYEQYFGPGTRLTVT.

Many counts were recorded for this clonotype. The rearrangement joins TRBV5-1 to TRBJ2-4, with TRBD2 matching over 10 bases. This CDR3 is built from 15 residues. Trimming cost V 1 base and J 8 bases; bases outside gene matches: 6. Germline lookup yields CDR1 SGHRS and CDR2 YFSETQ. Here the CDR3 reads CASSLWGTSADIQYF. The CDR3 coding sequence is TGCGCCAGCAGCTTGTGGGGGACTAGCGCAGACATTCAGTACTTC.

The sample holds many counts of this clonotype. V and J are TRBV7-9 and TRBJ2-7; D unclear. The V end lost 1 base, the J end lost 7 bases, and 11 bases lay between the germline ends. Germline-derived CDR1 and CDR2 are SEHNR and FQNEAQ (reference sequence). This CDR3 comprises 13 residues. The CDR3 reads CASSLGRMGEQYF. The DNA of the CDR3 is TGTGCCAGCAGCTTAGGACGGATGGGGGAGCAGTACTTC.

As to this clonotype: A much larger clone differs by one base, so this may be a read error. The chain has TRBV19 and TRBJ1-5; D might be TRBD1 (6 bases). This CDR3 comprises 15 residues. CDR1 is LNHDA and CDR2 is SQIVND in the germline V gene (reference sequence). CDR3 amino acids: CASSIAGGPNLPQHF. Written as DNA, the CDR3 is TGTGCCAGTAGTATAGCTGGGGGGCCCAATCTGCCCCAGCATTTT.

In its sample, this clonotype was seen many times. This chain joins TRBV2 and TRBJ2-1; tentatively, D is TRBD2 (6 bases). V was pared by 3 bases and J by 4 bases, with 10 bases between. The CDR3 length is 14 residues. CDR1 SNHLY and CDR2 FYNNEI come from the germline V gene. CDR3 residues: CASSETGAYNEQFF. The CDR3 nucleotides are TGTGCCAGCAGTGAGACGGGAGCTTACAATGAGCAGTTCTTC. The full variable domain, with the rest looked up from reference TRBV2 and TRBJ2-1, is EPEVTQTPSHQVTQMGQEVILRCVPISNHLYFYWYRQILGQKVEFLVSFYNNEISEKSEIFDDQFSVERPDGSNFTLKIRSTKLEDSAMYFCASSETGAYNEQFFGPGTRLTVL.

In its sample, this clonotype was seen many times. The chain recombines TRBV18 with TRBJ2-1, with 8 bases fitting TRBD2. The germline V gene encodes CDR1 KGHSH and CDR2 LQKENI. This CDR3 has 17 amino acids. The junction had 4 bases not matched to a gene; V was cut back by 0 bases and J by 0 bases. CDR3 in amino acids: CASSPPSGINSYNEQFF. CDR3 bases: TGTGCCAGCTCACCACCTAGCGGGATAAACTCCTACAATGAGCAGTTCTTC.

This clonotype was observed at least ten times. V usage is TRBV11-3 and J usage is TRBJ2-1, with TRBD2 identical over 12 bases. CDR1 SGHNT and CDR2 YENEEA come from the germline V gene. The CDR3 extends over 15 amino acids. Trimming took 4 bases from V and 5 from J; bases not matched to a gene: 3. CDR3 in DNA: TGTGCCAGCAGCTCCGGACTAGCGGGGAACAATGAGCAGTTCTTC. Translated: CASSSGLAGNNEQFF.

This clonotype has at least ten counts. V and J are TRBV29-1 and TRBJ2-2, with a weak D call TRBD2 (6 bases). Per germline, CDR1 SQVTM and CDR2 ANQGSEA. The V end lost 6 bases, the J end lost 6 bases, and 8 bases lay between the germline ends. This CDR3 contains 11 residues. This CDR3 is CSVGEAGELFF. CDR3 nucleotides: TGCAGCGTGGGGGAGGCCGGGGAGCTGTTTTTT.

This sequence joins TRBV7-3 and TRBJ2-4; D possibly corresponds to TRBD1 (6 bases). Trimming left V 2 bases short and J 7 bases short, with 12 bases between. This CDR3 contains 14 residues. The germline V gene encodes CDR1 SGHTA and CDR2 FQGTGA. CDR3 DNA sequence: TGTGCCAGCAGCTTAGGGCAGGGGATGAACATTCAGTACTTC. Translated, it gives CASSLGQGMNIQYF.